Here is one T cell receptor (beta chain) with its context. Its antigen is currently unknown. V was pared by 1 base and J by 6 bases, with 9 bases between. The CDR3 loop spans 13 amino acids. Germline lookup yields CDR1 SGHNT and CDR2 YENEEA. This sample stems from a study of OX40 agonist ivuxolimab in advanced cancers. Study background: Cohort: about 82% men, mean age about 60, aged roughly 20 to 79. General study results and limits: In the expanded peripheral T cells, antigen specificity was never determined. In CD8+ T cells, expanded clones were on average more numerous than in CD4+.

This table comes from immunoSEQ multiplex PCR, and its TCRdb copy is limited to in-frame clones, with some not included. The sample contains about 94,000 clones, more than 75% of which appear only once. This TCR was sampled from an adult with an advanced solid tumor such as melanoma, head and neck, liver or kidney cancer. The chain couples TRBV11-3 to TRBJ1-1; D remains unclear. The specimen comprised CD4+ or CD8+ T cells sorted from blood, sampled in a trial of the OX40 agonist ivuxolimab. The CDR3 sequence is CASSLGIRAEAFF. DNA of the CDR3: TGTGCCAGCAGCTTAGGGATCAGAGCTGAAGCTTTCTTT.